A selection of T cell receptor beta chains follows, all from one sample in a study of early T cells in non-severe SARS-CoV-2 infection. Via MiXCR, TCRdb re-called the 5' RACE reads, giving one row per CDR3 protein. The sample yields about 60,000 distinct CDR3 sequences, approximately 10% seen once. The specimen sequenced was whole blood. These receptors came from an adult who was a healthcare worker with PCR-confirmed SARS-CoV-2 infection or an uninfected control (not recorded which). Each CDR3 is given with its conserved first and last residue. The order of the fields is V gene, CDR3 length, D gene, clone size, J gene, CDR3 protein, CDR3 DNA. The D gene is left open where the match is weak. The size entry is marked missing in some rows and otherwise reads once, few, many or a size class.

V gene: TRBV28; CDR3 length: 11; D gene: -; clone size: -; J gene: TRBJ1-3; CDR3 protein: CASSAINTIYF; CDR3 DNA: TGTGCCAGCAGCGCCATAAACACCATATATTTT
V gene: TRBV7-9; CDR3 length: 14; D gene: -; clone size: -; J gene: TRBJ1-2; CDR3 protein: CASSSPPGHIGYTF; CDR3 DNA: TGTGCCAGCAGCTCCCCTCCGGGACACATTGGCTACACCTTC
V gene: TRBV10-3; CDR3 length: 15; D gene: -; clone size: few; J gene: TRBJ1-4; CDR3 protein: CAISDPGPQGEKLFF; CDR3 DNA: TGTGCCATCAGTGACCCCGGGCCCCAGGGGGAAAAACTGTTTTTT
V gene: TRBV20-1; CDR3 length: 14; D gene: -; clone size: many; J gene: TRBJ2-1; CDR3 protein: CSARTLRTSNEQFF; CDR3 DNA: TGCAGTGCTAGGACTTTAAGGACCAGCAATGAGCAGTTCTTC
V gene: TRBV5-1; CDR3 length: 16; D gene: TRBD1; clone size: few; J gene: TRBJ2-2; CDR3 protein: CASSSGGVRNTGELFF; CDR3 DNA: TGCGCCAGCAGCTCAGGGGGAGTCAGGAACACCGGGGAGCTGTTTTTT
V gene: TRBV7-3; CDR3 length: 13; D gene: -; clone size: many; J gene: TRBJ2-3; CDR3 protein: CASSHGRADTQYF; CDR3 DNA: TGTGCCAGCAGCCACGGGCGAGCAGATACGCAGTATTTT
V gene: TRBV7-9; CDR3 length: 14; D gene: -; clone size: many; J gene: TRBJ1-5; CDR3 protein: CASSFRDGNQPQHF; CDR3 DNA: TGTGCCAGCAGCTTCCGGGACGGCAATCAGCCCCAGCATTTT
V gene: TRBV7-6; CDR3 length: 17; D gene: -; clone size: many; J gene: TRBJ2-1; CDR3 protein: CASSLVKGKGLENEQFF; CDR3 DNA: TGTGCCAGCAGCTTAGTAAAAGGAAAGGGTCTGGAGAATGAGCAGTTCTTC
V gene: TRBV3-1; CDR3 length: 14; D gene: TRBD1; clone size: many; J gene: TRBJ2-2; CDR3 protein: CASSQRQGTGELFF; CDR3 DNA: TGTGCCAGCAGCCAGCGACAGGGGACCGGGGAGCTGTTTTTT
V gene: TRBV5-1; CDR3 length: 18; D gene: TRBD1; clone size: few; J gene: TRBJ1-1; CDR3 protein: CASSKGIQGAQVGTEAFF; CDR3 DNA: TGCGCCAGCAGCAAGGGAATCCAGGGGGCGCAGGTTGGGACTGAAGCTTTCTTT
V gene: TRBV19; CDR3 length: 17; D gene: -; clone size: -; J gene: TRBJ1-6; CDR3 protein: CASSILTAEDYNSPLHF; CDR3 DNA: TGTGCCAGTAGTATTCTAACAGCCGAGGACTATAATTCACCCCTCCACTTT
V gene: TRBV6-5; CDR3 length: 15; D gene: TRBD1; clone size: -; J gene: TRBJ2-2; CDR3 protein: CASRKDRGDTGELFF; CDR3 DNA: TGTGCCAGCAGAAAAGACAGGGGGGACACCGGGGAGCTGTTTTTT
V gene: TRBV7-6; CDR3 length: 14; D gene: -; clone size: few; J gene: TRBJ1-2; CDR3 protein: CASSLGEGGYGYTF; CDR3 DNA: TGTGCCAGCAGCTTAGGGGAAGGGGGCTATGGCTACACCTTC
V gene: TRBV29-1; CDR3 length: 13; D gene: -; clone size: many; J gene: TRBJ1-1; CDR3 protein: CSVVTSFNTEAFF; CDR3 DNA: TGCAGCGTTGTTACGAGTTTCAACACTGAAGCTTTCTTT
V gene: TRBV9; CDR3 length: 14; D gene: -; clone size: many; J gene: TRBJ1-6; CDR3 protein: CASSVTGSNSPLHF; CDR3 DNA: TGTGCCAGCAGCGTAACAGGGAGCAATTCACCCCTCCACTTT
V gene: TRBV12-3/TRBV12-4; CDR3 length: 16; D gene: -; clone size: many; J gene: TRBJ2-2; CDR3 protein: CALPTDFRLNTGELFF; CDR3 DNA: TGTGCCCTACCTACGGATTTCCGACTGAACACCGGGGAGCTGTTTTTT